This TCR beta chain derives from a study of response to subunit inactivated influenza vaccine. Findings and caveats of the study: It was the authors' suggestion that each seasonal influenza vaccination recruits few new T cells.

This CDR3 is built from 12 residues. Per the germline V gene, CDR1 is LGHNA and CDR2 is YNFKEQ. The V gene lost 6 bases and the J gene lost 3 bases, with 9 bases spanning the gap. MiXCR, run by TCRdb on the RT-PCR reads, gives a single entry per CDR3 protein. The repertoire holds some 190,000 distinct CDR3 sequences, with approximately 14% as singletons. This clonotype was seen at least ten times. Its antigen is unidentified. Sequenced here: CD8+ T cells sorted from PBMCs, sampled about 5 days after vaccination. The genes are TRBV4-2 and TRBJ2-7; a weak D match, TRBD1 (6 bases). The clonotype originates from a man aged 50 to 60 who received an inactivated influenza vaccine. DNA for the CDR3: TGTGCCAGCAGTCAGGACAGCTACGAGCAGTACTTC. It specifies CASSQDSYEQYF.